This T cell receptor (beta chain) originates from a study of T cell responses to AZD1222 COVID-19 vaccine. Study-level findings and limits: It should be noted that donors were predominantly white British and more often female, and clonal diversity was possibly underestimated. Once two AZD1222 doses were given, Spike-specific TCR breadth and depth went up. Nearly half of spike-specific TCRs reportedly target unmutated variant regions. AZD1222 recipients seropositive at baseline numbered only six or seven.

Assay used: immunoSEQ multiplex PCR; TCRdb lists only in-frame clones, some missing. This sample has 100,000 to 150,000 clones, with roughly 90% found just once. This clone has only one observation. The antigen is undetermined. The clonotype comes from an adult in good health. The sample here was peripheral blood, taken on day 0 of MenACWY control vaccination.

In DNA, the CDR3 is TGCAGTGCCCTAAGGACTGTGGAGCAGTTCTTC. The encoded protein is CSALRTVEQFF. The chain recombines TRBV20-1 with TRBJ2-1; D is perhaps TRBD2 (5 bases). Per the germline V gene, CDR1 is DFQATT and CDR2 is SNEGSKA (reference sequence). Trimming left V 6 bases short and J 10 bases short, with 13 bases between. The CDR3 runs 11 residues.